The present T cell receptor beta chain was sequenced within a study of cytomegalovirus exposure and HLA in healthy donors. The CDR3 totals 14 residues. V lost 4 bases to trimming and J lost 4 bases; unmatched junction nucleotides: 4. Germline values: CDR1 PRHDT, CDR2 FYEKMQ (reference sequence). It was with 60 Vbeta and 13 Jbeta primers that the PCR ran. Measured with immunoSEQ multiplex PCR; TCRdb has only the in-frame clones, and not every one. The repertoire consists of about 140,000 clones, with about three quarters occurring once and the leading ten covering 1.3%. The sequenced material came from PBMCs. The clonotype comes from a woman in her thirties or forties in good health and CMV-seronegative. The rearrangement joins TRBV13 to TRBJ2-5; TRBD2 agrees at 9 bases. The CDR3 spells CASSSGLARETQYF. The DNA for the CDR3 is TGTGCCAGCAGCTCGGGACTAGCCCGAGAGACCCAGTACTTC. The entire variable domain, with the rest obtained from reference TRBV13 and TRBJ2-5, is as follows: AAGVIQSPRHLIKEKRETATLKCYPIPRHDTVYWYQQGPGQDPQFLISFYEKMQSDKGSIPDRFSAQQFSDYHSELNMSSLELGDSALYFCASSSGLARETQYFGPGTRLLVL.